This T cell receptor (beta chain) was recovered during a study of blood T cell repertoires in COVID-19. On the study more broadly: Samples representing acute and convalescent COVID-19 were sourced from the United States, Italy and Spain. Nucleic acid was either cDNA or gDNA, and it came from T cells, B-cell-depleted T cells, or PBMCs.

The CDR3 is made up of 16 amino acids. The V and J ends lost 5 bases and 4 bases, in that order; junction bases with no gene match: 11. CDR1 and CDR2 from the germline V gene are LNHNV and YYDKDF (reference sequence). Original analysis: Amplification with reference gene primers provided the estimates of nucleated cell counts. Clones were read by immunoSEQ multiplex PCR, and TCRdb kept only the in-frame ones, dropping some. The V and J calls and clone size are taken from that table; D and trimming were inferred from the DNA. The sample lists 250,000 to 350,000 clones, roughly 89% occurring once. The J gene is TRBJ2-3, the V gene TRBV15, with TRBD2 matching 8 bases. The sample taken for sequencing was peripheral blood. This clonotype was obtained from a woman aged 40 to 49 who had recovered from COVID-19. The CDR3 reads CATSGRVAGRSDTQYF. The CDR3 region has the DNA TGTGCCACCAGCGGAAGGGTAGCGGGGAGGTCAGATACGCAGTATTTT.